This T cell receptor beta chain was sequenced during a study of T cells in women clearing cervical HPV infection. As for the study in general: Blood came at first lesion visit for cases, post-clearance for controls. HLA type stays a possible confounder, typing being limited.

The CDR3 loop spans 13 amino acids. CDR1 MNHEY and CDR2 SMNVEV come from the germline V gene (reference sequence). V dropped 6 bases and J dropped 4; count of bases not matched to a gene: 3. Clones were sequenced by immunoSEQ multiplex PCR, and TCRdb holds only the in-frame ones, with some missing. In all, the sample yields about 17,000 clones. A remark on this clone: The CDR3 goes on 3 residues after the read ends, and that part is filled in from the germline J gene.

The source is a woman between 18 and 75 years old with a cervical HPV16 infection that either progressed to CIN3+ or cleared (not recorded which). The chain uses TRBV27 and TRBJ1-1; TRBD1 matches at 9 bases. The sample was blood buffy coat. The covered CDR3 bases are TGTGCCAGCAGCCTACAGGGGGCCACTGAA. It translates to CASSLQGATE. The full-length CDR3 reads as CASSLQGATEAFF.